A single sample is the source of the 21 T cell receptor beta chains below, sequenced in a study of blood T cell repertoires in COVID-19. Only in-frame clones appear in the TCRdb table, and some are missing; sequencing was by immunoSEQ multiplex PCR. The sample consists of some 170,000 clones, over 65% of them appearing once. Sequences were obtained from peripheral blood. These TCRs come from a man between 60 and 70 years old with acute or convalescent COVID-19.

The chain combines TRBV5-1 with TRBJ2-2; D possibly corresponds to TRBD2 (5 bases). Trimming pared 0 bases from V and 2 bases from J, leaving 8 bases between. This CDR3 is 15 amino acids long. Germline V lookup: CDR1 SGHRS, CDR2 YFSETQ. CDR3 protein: CASSLVGDNTGELFF. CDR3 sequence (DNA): TGCGCCAGCAGCTTGGTGGGAGATAACACCGGGGAGCTGTTTTTT.

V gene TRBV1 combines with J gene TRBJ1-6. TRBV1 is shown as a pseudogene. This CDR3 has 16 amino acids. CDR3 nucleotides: TGCACCAGCAGCCCCCTTATGGGGGGTCGGAATTCACCCCTCCACTTT. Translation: CTSSPLMGGRNSPLHF.

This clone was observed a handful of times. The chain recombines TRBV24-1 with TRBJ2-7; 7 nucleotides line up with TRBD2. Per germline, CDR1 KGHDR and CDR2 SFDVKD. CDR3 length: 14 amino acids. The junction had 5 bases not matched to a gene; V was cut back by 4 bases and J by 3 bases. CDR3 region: CATSERGVYYEQYF. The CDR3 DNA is TGTGCCACCAGTGAACGGGGGGTCTACTACGAGCAGTACTTC.

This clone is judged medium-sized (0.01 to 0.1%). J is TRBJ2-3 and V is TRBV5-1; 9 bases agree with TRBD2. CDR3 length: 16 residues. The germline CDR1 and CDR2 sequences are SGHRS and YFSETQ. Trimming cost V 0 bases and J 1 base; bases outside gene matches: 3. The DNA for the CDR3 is TGCGCCAGCAGCTTGGAAGCGGGGGGCCGCACAGATACGCAGTATTTT. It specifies CASSLEAGGRTDTQYF.

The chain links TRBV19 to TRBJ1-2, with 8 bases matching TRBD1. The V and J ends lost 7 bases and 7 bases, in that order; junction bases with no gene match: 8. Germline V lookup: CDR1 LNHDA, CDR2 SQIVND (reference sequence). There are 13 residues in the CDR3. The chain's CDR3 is CASTPDRDSGYTF. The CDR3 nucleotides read TGTGCCAGTACCCCGGACAGGGATTCTGGCTACACCTTC.

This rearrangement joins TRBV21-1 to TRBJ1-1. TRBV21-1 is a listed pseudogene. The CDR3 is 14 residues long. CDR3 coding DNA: TGTGCCAGCAGATGGACGGAGGGAAACACTGAAGCTTTCTTT. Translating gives CASRWTEGNTEAFF.

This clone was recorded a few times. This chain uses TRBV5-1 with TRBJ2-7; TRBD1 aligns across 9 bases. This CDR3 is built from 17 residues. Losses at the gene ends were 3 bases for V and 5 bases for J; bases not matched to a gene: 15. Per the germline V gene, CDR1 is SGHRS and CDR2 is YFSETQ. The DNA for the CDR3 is TGCGCCAGCAGCTGGAGGGTACCCGGGACAGGGATACACGAGCAGTACTTC. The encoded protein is CASSWRVPGTGIHEQYF.

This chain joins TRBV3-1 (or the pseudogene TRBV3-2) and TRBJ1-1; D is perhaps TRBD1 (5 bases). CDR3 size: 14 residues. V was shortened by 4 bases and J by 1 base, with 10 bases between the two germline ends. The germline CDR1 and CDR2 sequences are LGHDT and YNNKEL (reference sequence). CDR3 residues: CASSPRGGNTEAFF. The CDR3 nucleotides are TGTGCCAGCAGCCCACGGGGGGGGAACACTGAAGCTTTCTTT.

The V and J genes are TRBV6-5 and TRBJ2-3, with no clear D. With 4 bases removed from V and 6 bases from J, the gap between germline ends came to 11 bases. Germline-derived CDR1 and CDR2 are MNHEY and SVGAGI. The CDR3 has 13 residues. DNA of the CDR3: TGTGCCAGCAGTTCTACTATACTGGATACGCAGTATTTT. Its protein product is CASSSTILDTQYF.

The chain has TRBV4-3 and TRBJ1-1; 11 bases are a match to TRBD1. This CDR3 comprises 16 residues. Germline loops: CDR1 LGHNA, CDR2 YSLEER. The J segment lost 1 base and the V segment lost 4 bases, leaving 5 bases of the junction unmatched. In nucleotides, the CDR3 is TGCGCCAGCAGCCTGGGGACAGGGGGAGGGAACACTGAAGCTTTCTTT. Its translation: CASSLGTGGGNTEAFF.

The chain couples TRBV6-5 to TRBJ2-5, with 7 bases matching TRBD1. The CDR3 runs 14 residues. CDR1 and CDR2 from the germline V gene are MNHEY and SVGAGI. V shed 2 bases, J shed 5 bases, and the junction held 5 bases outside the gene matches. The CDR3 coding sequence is TGTGCCAGCAGTTACCAAGGGGGCCGGGAGACCCAGTACTTC. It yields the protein CASSYQGGRETQYF.

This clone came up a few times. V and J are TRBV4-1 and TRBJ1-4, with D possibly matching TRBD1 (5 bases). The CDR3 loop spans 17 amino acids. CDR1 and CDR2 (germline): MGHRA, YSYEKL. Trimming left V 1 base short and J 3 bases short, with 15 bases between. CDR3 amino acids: CASSQGMGRESNEKLFF. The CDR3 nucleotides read TGCGCCAGCAGCCAAGGCATGGGGCGGGAGTCTAATGAAAAACTGTTTTTT.

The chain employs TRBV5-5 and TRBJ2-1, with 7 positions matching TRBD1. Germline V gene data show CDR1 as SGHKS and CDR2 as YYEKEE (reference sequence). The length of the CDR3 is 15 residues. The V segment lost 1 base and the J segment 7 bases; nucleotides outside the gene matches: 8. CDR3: CASSLRPGGVNEQFF. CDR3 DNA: TGTGCCAGCAGCTTGAGGCCAGGGGGTGTTAATGAGCAGTTCTTC.

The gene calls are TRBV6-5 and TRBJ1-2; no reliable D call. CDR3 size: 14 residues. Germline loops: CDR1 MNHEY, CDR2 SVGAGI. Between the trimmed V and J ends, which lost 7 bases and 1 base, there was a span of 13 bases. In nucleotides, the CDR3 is TGTGCCAGCAAGAGCGGCAATAGTAACTATGGCTACACCTTC. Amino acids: CASKSGNSNYGYTF.

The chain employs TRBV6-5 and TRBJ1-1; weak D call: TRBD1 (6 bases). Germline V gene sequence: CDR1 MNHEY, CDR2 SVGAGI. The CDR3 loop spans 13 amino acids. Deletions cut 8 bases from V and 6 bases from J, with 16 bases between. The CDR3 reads CASGRGTGPEAFF. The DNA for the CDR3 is TGTGCCAGCGGGAGGGGTACAGGGCCTGAAGCTTTCTTT.

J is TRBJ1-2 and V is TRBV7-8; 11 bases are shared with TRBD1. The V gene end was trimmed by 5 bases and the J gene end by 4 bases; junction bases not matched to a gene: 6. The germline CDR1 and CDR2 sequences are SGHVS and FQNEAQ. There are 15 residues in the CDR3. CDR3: CASSDRTGGVYGYTF. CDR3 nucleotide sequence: TGTGCCAGCAGCGACCGGACAGGGGGCGTCTATGGCTACACCTTC.

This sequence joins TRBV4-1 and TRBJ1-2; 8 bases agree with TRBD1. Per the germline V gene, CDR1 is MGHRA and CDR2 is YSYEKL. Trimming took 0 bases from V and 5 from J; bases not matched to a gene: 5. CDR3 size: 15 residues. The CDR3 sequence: CASSQERTGSYGYTF. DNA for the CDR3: TGCGCCAGCAGCCAAGAGAGGACAGGGTCGTATGGCTACACCTTC.

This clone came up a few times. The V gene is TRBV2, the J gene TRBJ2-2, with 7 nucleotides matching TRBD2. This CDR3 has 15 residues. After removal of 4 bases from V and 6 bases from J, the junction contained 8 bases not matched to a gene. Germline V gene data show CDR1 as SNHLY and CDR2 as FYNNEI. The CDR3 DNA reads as TGTGCCAGCAGTGCACGGGAGGTCGGGTCCGGGGAGCTGTTTTTT. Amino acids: CASSAREVGSGELFF.

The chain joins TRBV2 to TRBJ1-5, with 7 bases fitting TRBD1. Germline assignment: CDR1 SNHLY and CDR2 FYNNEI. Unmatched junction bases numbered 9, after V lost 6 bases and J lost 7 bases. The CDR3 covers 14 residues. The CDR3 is CASREGAFDQPQHF. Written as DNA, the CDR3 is TGTGCCAGCAGAGAGGGGGCGTTTGACCAGCCCCAGCATTTT.

CDR3 nucleotide sequence: TGTGCCAGCAGCTTACACCCAGGGGGTTCATACGAGCAGTACTTC. Encoded protein: CASSLHPGGSYEQYF. This rearrangement joins TRBV11-3 to TRBJ2-7, with 7 bases identical to TRBD1. Germline values: CDR1 SGHNT, CDR2 YENEEA. V trimming: 2 bases; J trimming: 4 bases; junction bases outside the gene matches: 8. This CDR3 contains 15 residues.

The DNA for the CDR3 is TGTGCCAGCAGTAACCTCCCCCCAGGGGGCAACTCTGGGGCCAACGTCCTGACTTTC. As protein: CASSNLPPGGNSGANVLTF. The V and J genes are TRBV27 and TRBJ2-6; 8 positions match TRBD1. Germline lookup yields CDR1 MNHEY and CDR2 SMNVEV (reference sequence). The CDR3 extends over 19 amino acids. The trim removed 5 bases at V and 0 bases at J, leaving 12 bases unmatched.